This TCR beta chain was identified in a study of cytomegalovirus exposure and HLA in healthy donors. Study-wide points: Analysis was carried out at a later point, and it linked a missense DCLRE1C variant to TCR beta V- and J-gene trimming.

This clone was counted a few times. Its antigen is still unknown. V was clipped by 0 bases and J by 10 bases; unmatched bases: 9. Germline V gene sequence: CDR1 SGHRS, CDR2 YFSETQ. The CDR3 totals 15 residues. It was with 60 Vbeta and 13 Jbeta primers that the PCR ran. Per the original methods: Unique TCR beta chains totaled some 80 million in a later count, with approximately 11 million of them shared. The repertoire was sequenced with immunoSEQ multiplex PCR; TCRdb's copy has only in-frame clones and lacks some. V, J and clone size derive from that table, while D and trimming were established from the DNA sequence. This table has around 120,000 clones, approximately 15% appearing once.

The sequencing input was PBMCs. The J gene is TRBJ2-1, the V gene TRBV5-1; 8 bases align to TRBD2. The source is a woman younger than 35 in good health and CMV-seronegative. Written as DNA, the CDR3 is TGCGCCAGCAGCTTGGTGAGCGGGGGTCGGCAAGAGCAGTTCTTC. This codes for CASSLVSGGRQEQFF.